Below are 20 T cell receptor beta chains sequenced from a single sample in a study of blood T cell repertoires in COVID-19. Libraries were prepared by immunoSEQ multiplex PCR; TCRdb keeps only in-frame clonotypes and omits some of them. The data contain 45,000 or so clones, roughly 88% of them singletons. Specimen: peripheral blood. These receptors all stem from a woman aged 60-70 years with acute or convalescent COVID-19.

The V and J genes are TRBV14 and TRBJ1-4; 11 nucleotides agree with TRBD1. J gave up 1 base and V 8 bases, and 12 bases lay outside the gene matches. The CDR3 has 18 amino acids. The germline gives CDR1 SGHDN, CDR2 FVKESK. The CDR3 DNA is TGTGCCAGCCTATCGAGGACAGGGGGCTTAGGAACTAATGAAAAACTGTTTTTT. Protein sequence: CASLSRTGGLGTNEKLFF.

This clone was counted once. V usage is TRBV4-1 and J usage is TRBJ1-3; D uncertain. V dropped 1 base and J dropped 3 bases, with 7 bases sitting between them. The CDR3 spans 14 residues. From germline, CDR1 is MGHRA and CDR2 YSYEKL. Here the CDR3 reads CASSQGPFGNTIYF. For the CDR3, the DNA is TGCGCCAGCAGCCAAGGTCCTTTTGGAAACACCATATATTTT.

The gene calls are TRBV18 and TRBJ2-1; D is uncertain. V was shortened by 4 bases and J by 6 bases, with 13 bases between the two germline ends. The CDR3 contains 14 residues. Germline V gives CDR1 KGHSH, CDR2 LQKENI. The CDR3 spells CASSLSGSFNEQFF. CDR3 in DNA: TGTGCCAGCTCACTGTCAGGTTCATTCAATGAGCAGTTCTTC.

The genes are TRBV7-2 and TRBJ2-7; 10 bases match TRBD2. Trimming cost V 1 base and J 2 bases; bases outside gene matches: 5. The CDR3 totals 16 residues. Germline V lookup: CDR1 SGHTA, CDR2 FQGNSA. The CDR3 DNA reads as TGTGCCAGCAGCTTAGATTTACTAGCGGGGCCCTACGAGCAGTACTTC. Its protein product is CASSLDLLAGPYEQYF.

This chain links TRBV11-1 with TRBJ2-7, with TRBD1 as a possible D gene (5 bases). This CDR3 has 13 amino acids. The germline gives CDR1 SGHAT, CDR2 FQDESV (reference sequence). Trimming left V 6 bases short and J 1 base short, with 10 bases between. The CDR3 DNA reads TGTGCCAGCAGTGGGGCAGGGTCCTACGAGCAGTACTTC. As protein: CASSGAGSYEQYF.

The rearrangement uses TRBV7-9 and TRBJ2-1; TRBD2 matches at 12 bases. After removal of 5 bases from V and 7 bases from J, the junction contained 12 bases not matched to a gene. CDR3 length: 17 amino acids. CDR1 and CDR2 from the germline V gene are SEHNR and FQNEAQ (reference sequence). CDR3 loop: CASSARLAGEIWNEQFF. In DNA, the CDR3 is TGTGCCAGCAGCGCTAGACTAGCGGGAGAAATATGGAATGAGCAGTTCTTC.

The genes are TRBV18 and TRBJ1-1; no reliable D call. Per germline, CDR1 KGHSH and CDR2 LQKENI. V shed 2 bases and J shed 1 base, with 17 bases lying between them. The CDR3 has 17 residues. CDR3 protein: CASSPSSIPQANTEAFF. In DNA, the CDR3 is TGTGCCAGCTCACCAAGCTCAATCCCCCAGGCGAACACTGAAGCTTTCTTT.

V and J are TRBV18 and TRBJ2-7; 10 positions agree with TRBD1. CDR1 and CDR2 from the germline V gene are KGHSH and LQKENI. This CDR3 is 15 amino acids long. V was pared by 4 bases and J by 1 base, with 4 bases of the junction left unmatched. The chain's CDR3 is CASSRGTGDSYEQYF. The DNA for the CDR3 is TGTGCCAGCTCACGGGGGACAGGGGATTCCTACGAGCAGTACTTC.

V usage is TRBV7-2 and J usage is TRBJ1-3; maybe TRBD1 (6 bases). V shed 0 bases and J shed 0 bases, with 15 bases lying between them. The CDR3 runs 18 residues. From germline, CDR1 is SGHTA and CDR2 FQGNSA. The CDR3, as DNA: TGTGCCAGCAGCTTAGCCCCTCGTCGAGGGGGCTCTGGAAACACCATATATTTT. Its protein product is CASSLAPRRGGSGNTIYF.

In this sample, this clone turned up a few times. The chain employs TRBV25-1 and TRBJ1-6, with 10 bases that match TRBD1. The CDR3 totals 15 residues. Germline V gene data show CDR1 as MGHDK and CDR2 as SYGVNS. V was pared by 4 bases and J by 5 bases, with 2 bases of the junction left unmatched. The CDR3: CASSGDRGNNSPLHF. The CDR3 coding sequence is TGTGCCAGCAGTGGGGACAGGGGAAATAATTCACCCCTCCACTTT. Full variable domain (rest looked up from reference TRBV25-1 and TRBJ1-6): EADIYQTPRYLVIGTGKKITLECSQTMGHDKMYWYQQDPGMELHLIHYSYGVNSTEKGDLSSESTVSRIRTEHFPLTLESARPSHTSQYLCASSGDRGNNSPLHFGNGTRLTVT.

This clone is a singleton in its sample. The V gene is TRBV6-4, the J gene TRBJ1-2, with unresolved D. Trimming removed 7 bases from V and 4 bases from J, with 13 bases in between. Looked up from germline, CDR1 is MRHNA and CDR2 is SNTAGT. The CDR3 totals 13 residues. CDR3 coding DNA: TGTGCCAGCAAACAGCTTTTTTCCTATGGCTACACCTTC. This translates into CASKQLFSYGYTF.

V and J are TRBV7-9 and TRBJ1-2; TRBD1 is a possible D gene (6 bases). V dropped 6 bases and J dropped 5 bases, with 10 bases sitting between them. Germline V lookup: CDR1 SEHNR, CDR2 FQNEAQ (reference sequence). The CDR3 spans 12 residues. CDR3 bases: TGTGCCAGCAGATCCACAGGGTATGGCTACACCTTC. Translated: CASRSTGYGYTF.

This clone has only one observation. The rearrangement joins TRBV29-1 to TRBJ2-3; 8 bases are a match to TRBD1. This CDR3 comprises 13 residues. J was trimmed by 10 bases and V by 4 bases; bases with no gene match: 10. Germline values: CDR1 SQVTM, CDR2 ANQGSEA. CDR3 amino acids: CSVVSVGTGPQYF. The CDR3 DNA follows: TGCAGCGTTGTCTCAGTAGGGACAGGCCCGCAGTATTTT.

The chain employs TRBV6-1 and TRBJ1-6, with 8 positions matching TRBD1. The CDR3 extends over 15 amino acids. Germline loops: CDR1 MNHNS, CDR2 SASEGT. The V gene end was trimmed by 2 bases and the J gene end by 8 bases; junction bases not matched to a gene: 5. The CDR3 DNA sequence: TGTGCCAGCAGTGAATTCGACAGGGGAGATTCACCCCTCCACTTT. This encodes CASSEFDRGDSPLHF.

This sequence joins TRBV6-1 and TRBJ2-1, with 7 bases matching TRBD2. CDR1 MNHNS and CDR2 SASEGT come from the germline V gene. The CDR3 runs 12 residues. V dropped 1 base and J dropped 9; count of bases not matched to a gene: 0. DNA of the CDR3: TGTGCCAGCAGTGAAGGCGGGGGTGAGCAGTTCTTC. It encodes CASSEGGGEQFF.

The CDR3 protein is CASSRQNMNTEAFF. Written as DNA, the CDR3 is TGTGCCAGTAGTAGACAGAACATGAACACTGAAGCTTTCTTT. V gene TRBV19 combines with J gene TRBJ1-1; a possible D gene is TRBD1 (5 bases). CDR1 LNHDA and CDR2 SQIVND come from the germline V gene (reference sequence). V was trimmed by 4 bases and J by 0 bases, leaving 9 bases between them. This CDR3 comprises 14 residues.

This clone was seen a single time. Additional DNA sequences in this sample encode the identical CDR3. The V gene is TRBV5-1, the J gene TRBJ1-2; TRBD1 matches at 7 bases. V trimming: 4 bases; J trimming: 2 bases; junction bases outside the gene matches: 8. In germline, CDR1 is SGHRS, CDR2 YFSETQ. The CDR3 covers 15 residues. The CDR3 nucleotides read TGCGCCAGCAGCCCCGGTACAGGGGCCAACTATGGCTACACCTTC. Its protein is CASSPGTGANYGYTF. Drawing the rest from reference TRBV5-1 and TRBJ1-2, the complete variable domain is KAGVTQTPRYLIKTRGQQVTLSCSPISGHRSVSWYQQTPGQGLQFLFEYFSETQRNKGNFPGRFSGRQFSNSRSEMNVSTLELGDSALYLCASSPGTGANYGYTFGSGTRLTVV.

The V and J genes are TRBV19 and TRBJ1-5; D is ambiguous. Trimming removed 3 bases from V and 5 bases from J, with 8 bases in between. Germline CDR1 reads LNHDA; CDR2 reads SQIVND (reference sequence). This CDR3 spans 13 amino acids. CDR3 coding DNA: TGTGCCAGTAGTATCCAAGAGGATCAGCCCCAGCATTTT. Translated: CASSIQEDQPQHF.

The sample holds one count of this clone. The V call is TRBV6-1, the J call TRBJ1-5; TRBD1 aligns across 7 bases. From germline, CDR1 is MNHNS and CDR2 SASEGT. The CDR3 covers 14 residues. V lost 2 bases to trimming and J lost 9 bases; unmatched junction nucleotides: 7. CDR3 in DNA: TGTGCCAGCAGTGAACTCAGGGGGAATGGGCCCCAGCATTTT. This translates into CASSELRGNGPQHF.

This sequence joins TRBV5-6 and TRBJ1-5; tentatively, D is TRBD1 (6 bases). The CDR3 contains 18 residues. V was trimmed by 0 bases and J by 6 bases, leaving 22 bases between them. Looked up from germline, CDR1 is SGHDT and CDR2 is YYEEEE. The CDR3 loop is CASSLVDPGHKSGQPQHF. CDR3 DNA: TGTGCCAGCAGCTTGGTTGACCCGGGACATAAGTCTGGTCAGCCCCAGCATTTT.